This is a list of T cell receptor beta chains from one sample in a study of blood T cell repertoires in COVID-19. Produced via immunoSEQ multiplex PCR; TCRdb's table is partial and in-frame only. The data show over 150,000 clones, roughly 91% seen once. Sequencing was carried out using peripheral blood. These receptor sequences come from a man aged 50 to 60 who had recovered from COVID-19. Each CDR3 is given with its conserved first and last residue. A D gene is named only where the DNA matches it firmly. Clone sizes are given selectively: once, few, many, or a class where the clone is expanded.

CDR3 protein: CASSQVMGALSYNEQFF
CDR3 DNA: TGCGCCAGCAGCCAAGTTATGGGAGCCCTCTCCTACAATGAGCAGTTCTTC
clone size: NA
V gene: TRBV4-1
D gene: NA
J gene: TRBJ2-1

CDR3 protein: CASTLDRGLFNYGYTF
CDR3 DNA: TGTGCCAGTACCCTGGACAGGGGACTATTCAACTATGGCTACACCTTC
clone size: NA
V gene: TRBV19
D gene: TRBD1
J gene: TRBJ1-2

CDR3 protein: CASSTWTGSSGNTIYF
CDR3 DNA: TGTGCCAGTAGTACCTGGACAGGGAGCTCTGGAAACACCATATATTTT
clone size: NA
V gene: TRBV19
D gene: TRBD1
J gene: TRBJ1-3

CDR3 protein: CASSLDRGSSEAFF
CDR3 DNA: TGTGCCAGCAGCTTAGATCGGGGGAGCTCTGAAGCTTTCTTT
clone size: few
V gene: TRBV11-3
D gene: NA
J gene: TRBJ1-1

CDR3 protein: CASSPLRGGADSPLHF
CDR3 DNA: TGTGCCAGCTCACCATTGAGAGGGGGCGCGGATTCACCCCTCCACTTT
clone size: NA
V gene: TRBV18
D gene: TRBD1
J gene: TRBJ1-6

CDR3 protein: CATAGTGHYEQYF
CDR3 DNA: TGTGCGACAGCCGGGACAGGCCACTACGAGCAGTACTTC
clone size: NA
V gene: TRBV2
D gene: TRBD1
J gene: TRBJ2-7

CDR3 protein: CASSLAGTGPYEQYF
CDR3 DNA: TGTGCCAGCAGTCTCGCCGGGACAGGGCCCTACGAGCAGTACTTC
clone size: NA
V gene: TRBV5-5
D gene: TRBD1
J gene: TRBJ2-7

CDR3 protein: CASSPGWRGRYEQYF
CDR3 DNA: TGTGCCAGCAGCCCTGGATGGCGGGGGCGATACGAGCAGTACTTC
clone size: once
V gene: TRBV7-2
D gene: NA
J gene: TRBJ2-7

CDR3 protein: CATSDSPRTGGKNYGYTF
CDR3 DNA: TGTGCCACCAGTGATTCGCCACGGACAGGGGGCAAAAACTATGGCTACACCTTC
clone size: NA
V gene: TRBV24-1
D gene: TRBD1
J gene: TRBJ1-2

CDR3 protein: CASTPRQVGAEQYF
CDR3 DNA: TGTGCCAGCACCCCGAGGCAGGTGGGGGCCGAGCAGTACTTC
clone size: NA
V gene: TRBV2
D gene: NA
J gene: TRBJ2-7

CDR3 protein: CASRNSYEQYF
CDR3 DNA: TGTGCCAGCAGAAACAGCTACGAGCAGTACTTC
clone size: NA
V gene: TRBV3-1/TRBV3-2
D gene: NA
J gene: TRBJ2-7

CDR3 protein: CASSPDSGRRNQPQHF
CDR3 DNA: TGCGCCAGCAGTCCAGACTCGGGGAGGCGGAATCAGCCCCAGCATTTT
clone size: NA
V gene: TRBV10-2
D gene: NA
J gene: TRBJ1-5

CDR3 protein: CASSHPSRDGRGEQFF
CDR3 DNA: TGTGCCAGCAGCCACCCATCGCGAGACGGTCGGGGTGAGCAGTTCTTC
clone size: NA
V gene: TRBV4-2
D gene: NA
J gene: TRBJ2-1

CDR3 protein: CSGVQGLNEQFF
CDR3 DNA: TGCAGCGGGGTCCAAGGACTGAATGAGCAGTTCTTC
clone size: NA
V gene: TRBV29-1
D gene: NA
J gene: TRBJ2-1

CDR3 protein: CASSFPTLVQETQYF
CDR3 DNA: TGTGCCAGCAGCTTCCCCACATTGGTGCAAGAGACCCAGTACTTC
clone size: NA
V gene: TRBV5-6
D gene: NA
J gene: TRBJ2-5

CDR3 protein: CASRSSLNEQFF
CDR3 DNA: TGTGCCAGCAGATCTAGTCTCAATGAGCAGTTCTTC
clone size: NA
V gene: TRBV6-5
D gene: NA
J gene: TRBJ2-1

CDR3 protein: CASSPGGISTDTQYF
CDR3 DNA: TGTGCCAGCAGCCCCGGGGGGATTTCCACAGATACGCAGTATTTT
clone size: NA
V gene: TRBV9
D gene: TRBD2
J gene: TRBJ2-3

CDR3 protein: CASSEGGKPNYGYTF
CDR3 DNA: TGTGCCAGCAGTGAGGGAGGAAAGCCAAACTATGGCTACACCTTC
clone size: few
V gene: TRBV2
D gene: NA
J gene: TRBJ1-2

CDR3 protein: CASAARQDRDSFF
CDR3 DNA: TGTGCCAGCGCCGCCCGCCAGGACAGGGATTCTTTCTTT
clone size: NA
V gene: TRBV2
D gene: TRBD1
J gene: TRBJ1-1

CDR3 protein: CASSPQGANLNTIYF
CDR3 DNA: TGTGCCAGCAGCCCACAGGGGGCGAATTTAAACACCATATATTTT
clone size: NA
V gene: TRBV5-5
D gene: TRBD1
J gene: TRBJ1-3

CDR3 protein: CASSDMSYEQYF
CDR3 DNA: TGTGCCAGCAGTGACATGTCCTACGAGCAGTACTTC
clone size: NA
V gene: TRBV2
D gene: NA
J gene: TRBJ2-7

CDR3 protein: CASSDRAGTSGPRMYNEQFF
CDR3 DNA: TGTGCCAGCAGTGACCGAGCGGGGACTAGCGGACCCCGTATGTACAATGAGCAGTTCTTC
clone size: NA
V gene: TRBV2
D gene: TRBD2
J gene: TRBJ2-1